A selection of T cell receptor beta chains follows, all from one sample in a study of identical twins. Each CDR3 protein is one row after TCRdb ran MiXCR on the 5' RACE reads. This table has 100,000 or so distinct CDR3 sequences, about 6% appearing once. Sample: memory T cells sorted from blood. The origin of the receptors is a woman aged 50 to 60 in good health. Both conserved end residues are part of each CDR3. Each record gives: clone size, D gene, J gene, V gene, CDR3 protein, CDR3 DNA. The D gene is left open where the match is weak. The size of a clone is reported for some rows only, either as once, few or many, or as a class for expanded clones.

clone size: many; D gene: -; J gene: TRBJ1-1; V gene: TRBV18; CDR3 protein: CASVRRGDTEAFF; CDR3 DNA: TGTGCCAGCGTTAGGCGGGGGGACACTGAAGCTTTCTTT
clone size: -; D gene: -; J gene: TRBJ2-3; V gene: TRBV20-1; CDR3 protein: CSARTIDTQYF; CDR3 DNA: TGCAGTGCTAGAACCATAGATACGCAGTATTTT
clone size: many; D gene: -; J gene: TRBJ2-5; V gene: TRBV5-1; CDR3 protein: CASSSTRGLSGDETQYF; CDR3 DNA: TGCGCCAGCAGCTCCACACGGGGCCTTAGCGGCGATGAGACCCAGTACTTC
clone size: many; D gene: -; J gene: TRBJ2-1; V gene: TRBV4-2; CDR3 protein: CASSQDSDVGREQFF; CDR3 DNA: TGTGCCAGCAGCCAAGATTCAGATGTCGGTCGCGAGCAGTTCTTC
clone size: -; D gene: -; J gene: TRBJ1-2; V gene: TRBV19; CDR3 protein: CASSPTEAYGYTF; CDR3 DNA: TGTGCCAGTAGTCCAACCGAGGCCTATGGCTACACCTTC
clone size: few; D gene: TRBD2; J gene: TRBJ2-1; V gene: TRBV11-2; CDR3 protein: CASSTQPGLAGECPFF; CDR3 DNA: TGTGCCAGCAGCACTCAACCGGGACTAGCGGGAGAGTGCCCGTTCTTC
clone size: many; D gene: -; J gene: TRBJ1-5; V gene: TRBV12-3/TRBV12-4; CDR3 protein: CASSLRPQQPQHF; CDR3 DNA: TGTGCCAGCAGTTTAAGGCCCCAACAGCCCCAGCATTTT
clone size: few; D gene: -; J gene: TRBJ2-5; V gene: TRBV19; CDR3 protein: CASSPPAGKGETQYF; CDR3 DNA: TGTGCCAGTAGTCCCCCCGCAGGGAAGGGGGAGACCCAGTACTTC
clone size: -; D gene: TRBD1; J gene: TRBJ2-5; V gene: TRBV20-1; CDR3 protein: CSARAPGTEVSQYF; CDR3 DNA: TGCAGTGCTAGAGCGCCCGGGACAGAAGTTTCCCAGTACTTC
clone size: few; D gene: TRBD1; J gene: TRBJ2-1; V gene: TRBV20-1; CDR3 protein: CSARHLQGINEQFF; CDR3 DNA: TGCAGTGCTAGACATTTACAGGGGATCAATGAGCAGTTCTTC
clone size: medium-sized; D gene: -; J gene: TRBJ1-1; V gene: TRBV12-3/TRBV12-4; CDR3 protein: CASSFLKAAGLRAFF; CDR3 DNA: TGTGCCAGCAGCTTTTTAAAAGCGGCGGGTTTAAGAGCTTTCTTT
clone size: many; D gene: -; J gene: TRBJ1-5; V gene: TRBV29-1; CDR3 protein: CSVAVGDQPQHF; CDR3 DNA: TGCAGCGTTGCAGTCGGTGATCAGCCCCAGCATTTT
clone size: many; D gene: TRBD2; J gene: TRBJ2-1; V gene: TRBV4-1; CDR3 protein: CASTKEGLAGGITYNEQFF; CDR3 DNA: TGCGCCAGCACCAAAGAGGGACTAGCGGGAGGTATCACCTACAATGAGCAGTTCTTC
clone size: few; D gene: -; J gene: TRBJ1-2; V gene: TRBV2; CDR3 protein: CASSESYGYTF; CDR3 DNA: TGTGCCAGCAGTGAATCCTATGGCTACACCTTC
clone size: many; D gene: -; J gene: TRBJ2-5; V gene: TRBV7-8; CDR3 protein: CASSGVEETQYF; CDR3 DNA: TGTGCCAGCAGCGGCGTGGAAGAGACCCAGTACTTC
clone size: many; D gene: -; J gene: TRBJ2-7; V gene: TRBV10-1; CDR3 protein: CASSPGLGYEQYF; CDR3 DNA: TGCGCCAGCAGCCCGGGATTAGGTTACGAGCAGTACTTC
clone size: many; D gene: TRBD2; J gene: TRBJ2-1; V gene: TRBV5-1; CDR3 protein: CASSPVAGANEQFF; CDR3 DNA: TGCGCCAGCAGCCCAGTAGCGGGAGCCAATGAGCAGTTCTTC
clone size: few; D gene: TRBD1; J gene: TRBJ2-5; V gene: TRBV5-5; CDR3 protein: CASSATDRQETQYF; CDR3 DNA: TGTGCCAGCAGCGCGACGGACAGGCAAGAGACCCAGTACTTC
clone size: many; D gene: -; J gene: TRBJ1-1; V gene: TRBV3-1; CDR3 protein: CASSQQVSAEAFF; CDR3 DNA: TGTGCCAGCAGCCAACAGGTTAGTGCTGAAGCTTTCTTT
clone size: many; D gene: TRBD1; J gene: TRBJ2-1; V gene: TRBV10-3; CDR3 protein: CAISGIQGPTGNEQFF; CDR3 DNA: TGTGCCATCAGTGGAATACAGGGGCCTACTGGGAATGAGCAGTTCTTC
clone size: -; D gene: -; J gene: TRBJ2-5; V gene: TRBV14; CDR3 protein: CASNQTGATTQYF; CDR3 DNA: TGTGCCAGCAACCAAACAGGTGCGACCACCCAGTACTTC
clone size: many; D gene: -; J gene: TRBJ1-1; V gene: TRBV2; CDR3 protein: CASSDAAGWMAFF; CDR3 DNA: TGTGCCAGCAGTGATGCGGCAGGTTGGATGGCTTTCTTT
clone size: few; D gene: TRBD1; J gene: TRBJ2-5; V gene: TRBV19; CDR3 protein: CASSTPRTGRWETQYF; CDR3 DNA: TGTGCCAGTAGTACCCCTAGGACAGGGCGATGGGAGACCCAGTACTTC
clone size: many; D gene: TRBD2; J gene: TRBJ2-3; V gene: TRBV7-8; CDR3 protein: CASSSTGRAGDTQYF; CDR3 DNA: TGTGCCAGCAGCTCTACCGGGAGGGCCGGAGATACGCAGTATTTT
clone size: many; D gene: -; J gene: TRBJ1-1; V gene: TRBV20-1; CDR3 protein: CSANRGGLNTEAFF; CDR3 DNA: TGCAGTGCTAACCGGGGCGGATTGAACACTGAAGCTTTCTTT
clone size: few; D gene: TRBD2; J gene: TRBJ2-3; V gene: TRBV20-1; CDR3 protein: CSANGRGTDTQYF; CDR3 DNA: TGCAGTGCTAATGGGAGGGGCACAGATACGCAGTATTTT
clone size: -; D gene: -; J gene: TRBJ1-6; V gene: TRBV13; CDR3 protein: CASSLNGGNSPLHF; CDR3 DNA: TGTGCCAGCAGCTTAAACGGAGGGAATTCACCCCTCCACTTT
clone size: many; D gene: -; J gene: TRBJ2-1; V gene: TRBV7-9; CDR3 protein: CASSLSQGNEQFF; CDR3 DNA: TGTGCCAGCAGCTTGAGTCAGGGCAATGAGCAGTTCTTC
clone size: few; D gene: TRBD1; J gene: TRBJ1-1; V gene: TRBV6-1; CDR3 protein: CASKGQGMNTEAFF; CDR3 DNA: TGTGCCAGCAAGGGACAGGGCATGAACACTGAAGCTTTCTTT
clone size: -; D gene: -; J gene: TRBJ2-5; V gene: TRBV28; CDR3 protein: CASSPPGGASPETQYF; CDR3 DNA: TGTGCCAGCAGTCCCCCGGGGGGCGCGTCTCCAGAGACCCAGTACTTC
clone size: many; D gene: -; J gene: TRBJ1-2; V gene: TRBV29-1; CDR3 protein: CSVDRNLGGGYTF; CDR3 DNA: TGCAGCGTTGATAGGAATTTGGGTGGGGGCTACACCTTC
clone size: many; D gene: TRBD1; J gene: TRBJ1-6; V gene: TRBV20-1; CDR3 protein: CSARGGQGLLPLHF; CDR3 DNA: TGCAGTGCTAGGGGCGGACAGGGGTTGTTACCCCTCCACTTT
clone size: many; D gene: -; J gene: TRBJ2-7; V gene: TRBV7-2; CDR3 protein: CASSLEKGFEQYF; CDR3 DNA: TGTGCCAGCAGCTTAGAGAAGGGATTCGAGCAGTACTTC
clone size: many; D gene: -; J gene: TRBJ2-5; V gene: TRBV7-9; CDR3 protein: CASSLPASLETQYF; CDR3 DNA: TGTGCCAGCAGCTTACCCGCTAGTTTGGAGACCCAGTACTTC
clone size: many; D gene: -; J gene: TRBJ1-4; V gene: TRBV27; CDR3 protein: CARDDGYGGKLFF; CDR3 DNA: TGTGCCAGGGATGACGGGTACGGCGGAAAACTGTTTTTT
clone size: -; D gene: TRBD2; J gene: TRBJ2-1; V gene: TRBV14; CDR3 protein: CASNQGIAGGIQFF; CDR3 DNA: TGTGCCAGCAACCAGGGAATAGCGGGAGGAATCCAGTTCTTC
clone size: many; D gene: -; J gene: TRBJ2-5; V gene: TRBV4-1; CDR3 protein: CASSHPFSGIQETQYF; CDR3 DNA: TGCGCCAGCAGCCACCCTTTCTCGGGGATCCAAGAGACCCAGTACTTC
clone size: many; D gene: -; J gene: TRBJ2-1; V gene: TRBV25-1; CDR3 protein: CASSEYTIHEQFF; CDR3 DNA: TGTGCCAGCAGTGAATATACTATTCATGAGCAGTTCTTC
clone size: few; D gene: TRBD1; J gene: TRBJ1-6; V gene: TRBV30; CDR3 protein: CAASGQGNSPLHF; CDR3 DNA: TGTGCCGCCTCAGGACAGGGAAATTCACCCCTCCACTTT
clone size: -; D gene: -; J gene: TRBJ2-7; V gene: TRBV21-1; CDR3 protein: CASSKALWGIYEQYF; CDR3 DNA: TGTGCCAGCAGCAAAGCGCTTTGGGGGATCTACGAGCAGTACTTC
clone size: many; D gene: TRBD2; J gene: TRBJ2-1; V gene: TRBV7-2; CDR3 protein: CASSLASGRNNEQFF; CDR3 DNA: TGTGCCAGCAGCTTAGCTAGCGGGAGGAACAATGAGCAGTTCTTC
clone size: many; D gene: -; J gene: TRBJ2-3; V gene: TRBV11-2; CDR3 protein: CASSLGLRRTTDTQYF; CDR3 DNA: TGTGCCAGCAGCTTAGGTTTACGCCGCACAACAGATACGCAGTATTTT
clone size: many; D gene: TRBD1; J gene: TRBJ1-5; V gene: TRBV6-1; CDR3 protein: CASSPQDRGNQPQHF; CDR3 DNA: TGTGCCAGCAGCCCTCAGGACAGGGGCAATCAGCCCCAGCATTTT
clone size: many; D gene: -; J gene: TRBJ2-7; V gene: TRBV19; CDR3 protein: CASQVGSGYEQYF; CDR3 DNA: TGTGCCAGTCAGGTCGGGAGTGGGTACGAGCAGTACTTC
clone size: many; D gene: -; J gene: TRBJ1-2; V gene: TRBV7-8; CDR3 protein: CASSLALSNYGYTF; CDR3 DNA: TGTGCCAGCAGCTTAGCGCTCTCTAACTATGGCTACACCTTC
clone size: many; D gene: TRBD2; J gene: TRBJ2-5; V gene: TRBV7-2; CDR3 protein: CASSLAGGSGETQYF; CDR3 DNA: TGTGCCAGCAGCTTAGCCGGGGGGTCGGGAGAGACCCAGTACTTC
clone size: -; D gene: -; J gene: TRBJ1-2; V gene: TRBV7-9; CDR3 protein: CASSLGGAANYGYTF; CDR3 DNA: TGTGCCAGCAGCTTAGGTGGGGCGGCTAACTATGGCTACACCTTC
clone size: many; D gene: TRBD2; J gene: TRBJ2-2; V gene: TRBV11-3; CDR3 protein: CASSRGLADTGELFF; CDR3 DNA: TGTGCCAGCAGCCGTGGACTAGCGGACACCGGGGAGCTGTTTTTT
clone size: many; D gene: -; J gene: TRBJ2-3; V gene: TRBV20-1; CDR3 protein: CSALVGGSTDTQYF; CDR3 DNA: TGCAGTGCTCTCGTAGGGGGTAGCACAGATACGCAGTATTTT
clone size: few; D gene: -; J gene: TRBJ2-7; V gene: TRBV2; CDR3 protein: CASSAFRVGEQYF; CDR3 DNA: TGTGCCAGCAGTGCATTTAGGGTGGGGGAGCAGTACTTC
clone size: many; D gene: -; J gene: TRBJ2-2; V gene: TRBV29-1; CDR3 protein: CSVAVASGAGELFF; CDR3 DNA: TGCAGCGTGGCCGTGGCGTCGGGTGCCGGGGAGCTGTTTTTT
clone size: many; D gene: -; J gene: TRBJ1-1; V gene: TRBV4-1; CDR3 protein: CASSQAKGALANTEAFF; CDR3 DNA: TGCGCCAGCAGCCAAGCCAAAGGGGCTCTCGCGAACACTGAAGCTTTCTTT
clone size: few; D gene: TRBD2; J gene: TRBJ2-1; V gene: TRBV30; CDR3 protein: CAWRLAGGPNNEQFF; CDR3 DNA: TGTGCCTGGAGACTAGCGGGAGGGCCGAACAATGAGCAGTTCTTC
clone size: many; D gene: -; J gene: TRBJ2-3; V gene: TRBV29-1; CDR3 protein: CSVGASTLTDTQYF; CDR3 DNA: TGCAGCGTTGGAGCTTCGACATTAACAGATACGCAGTATTTT
clone size: many; D gene: TRBD2; J gene: TRBJ2-1; V gene: TRBV12-5; CDR3 protein: CASGLTGLAGTQFF; CDR3 DNA: TGTGCTAGTGGTTTGACTGGACTAGCGGGAACGCAGTTCTTC
clone size: many; D gene: -; J gene: TRBJ2-3; V gene: TRBV4-1; CDR3 protein: CASSQGGTGDTQYF; CDR3 DNA: TGCGCCAGCAGCCAAGGCGGGACCGGGGATACGCAGTATTTT
clone size: many; D gene: -; J gene: TRBJ1-1; V gene: TRBV18; CDR3 protein: CASSPFLAEENTEAFF; CDR3 DNA: TGTGCCAGCTCACCATTCCTAGCAGAGGAAAACACTGAAGCTTTCTTT
clone size: many; D gene: TRBD1; J gene: TRBJ2-2; V gene: TRBV4-1; CDR3 protein: CASSQLLLGQGPGTGELFF; CDR3 DNA: TGCGCCAGCAGCCAACTATTACTCGGACAGGGTCCTGGCACCGGGGAGCTGTTTTTT
clone size: few; D gene: TRBD2; J gene: TRBJ2-7; V gene: TRBV4-1; CDR3 protein: CASSEPLGGTKHEQYF; CDR3 DNA: TGCGCCAGCAGCGAACCCCTTGGCGGGACTAAGCACGAGCAGTACTTC
clone size: many; D gene: TRBD2; J gene: TRBJ2-7; V gene: TRBV7-6; CDR3 protein: CASSSGLAGVDEQYF; CDR3 DNA: TGTGCCAGCAGCTCTGGACTAGCGGGAGTGGACGAGCAGTACTTC